This passage covers 25 T cell receptor beta chains from one sample sequenced in a study of CD8 T cells in ankylosing spondylitis. Their cognate antigens are unknown. TCRdb re-derived calls from the 5' RACE reads in MiXCR, one entry per CDR3 protein. Here the sample spans a few hundred thousand distinct CDR3 sequences, about 22% being singletons. Broader study findings: What appeared characteristic of ankylosing spondylitis blood was a TCR beta motif of under 10 highly homologous variants.

The sample taken for sequencing was blood, either unsorted or a sorted T cell fraction (not recorded which). These receptors originate from a male donor with ankylosing spondylitis.

This chain joins TRBV5-6 and TRBJ2-3; D is ambiguous. The CDR3 is 14 amino acids. The V end lost 4 bases, the J end lost 1 base, and 10 bases lay between the germline ends. Germline loops: CDR1 SGHDT, CDR2 YYEEEE. In DNA form, the CDR3 reads TGTGCCAGCAGCCCCGTTCCGGGCACAGATACGCAGTATTTT. This codes for CASSPVPGTDTQYF.

The chain joins TRBV27 to TRBJ2-1, with D perhaps TRBD2 (5 bases). V lost 6 bases, J lost 7 bases, and 19 bases lay in between. The CDR3 totals 15 residues. Germline V gene data show CDR1 as MNHEY and CDR2 as SMNVEV (reference sequence). The CDR3 protein is CASRARGFRGNEQFF. The CDR3 DNA reads TGTGCCAGCAGAGCCCGAGGGTTTCGGGGAAATGAGCAGTTCTTC.

V usage is TRBV7-2 and J usage is TRBJ2-7; D tentatively reads TRBD1 or TRBD2 (5 bases each). From germline, CDR1 is SGHTA and CDR2 FQGNSA. CDR3 length: 13 residues. V was shortened by 3 bases and J by 5 bases, with 11 bases between the two germline ends. The CDR3 sequence: CASSFGGFHEQYF. The CDR3 coding sequence is TGTGCCAGCAGCTTTGGGGGTTTCCACGAGCAGTACTTC.

CDR3 DNA sequence: TGTGCCTGGACAGGGGGCCAAGAGACCCAGTACTTC. The encoded protein is CAWTGGQETQYF. The chain has TRBV30 and TRBJ2-5; 7 bases are a match to TRBD1. The CDR3 runs 12 residues. The J segment lost 1 base and the V segment lost 4 bases, leaving 0 bases of the junction unmatched. The germline gives CDR1 GTSNPN, CDR2 SVGIG (reference sequence).

The sample holds a few counts of this clonotype. J is TRBJ2-1 and V is TRBV19; D may be TRBD1 (6 bases). This CDR3 spans 16 amino acids. In germline, CDR1 is LNHDA, CDR2 SQIVND (reference sequence). The V end lost 4 bases, the J end lost 0 bases, and 13 bases lay between the germline ends. The CDR3 nucleotides are TGTGCCAGTAGTAACACAGGGATGAGCTCCTACAATGAGCAGTTCTTC. It translates to CASSNTGMSSYNEQFF.

The chain links TRBV20-1 to TRBJ2-3, with D hard to call. The CDR3 has 13 amino acids. CDR1 is DFQATT and CDR2 is SNEGSKA in the germline V gene (reference sequence). V lost 3 bases to trimming and J lost 0 bases, with 7 bases between them. This chain's CDR3 is CSARLTSTDTQYF. In nucleotides, the CDR3 is TGCAGTGCTAGGCTAACTAGCACAGATACGCAGTATTTT.

The sample holds many counts of this clonotype. The chain uses TRBV5-1 and TRBJ2-2, with TRBD1 matching 9 bases. There are 15 residues in the CDR3. V shed 4 bases, J shed 6 bases, and the junction held 7 bases outside the gene matches. CDR1 and CDR2 (germline): SGHRS, YFSETQ. The CDR3 is CASSPRQGVAGELFF. CDR3 DNA: TGCGCCAGCAGCCCCAGACAGGGGGTGGCCGGGGAGCTGTTTTTT.

This clonotype was observed a handful of times. The chain joins TRBV12-3 or TRBV12-4 to TRBJ2-1; D gene uncertain. The CDR3 loop spans 11 amino acids. V dropped 3 bases and J dropped 10 bases, with 7 bases sitting between them. CDR3 loop: CASSFQREQFF. CDR3 sequence (DNA): TGTGCCAGCAGTTTTCAGAGAGAGCAGTTCTTC.

The V gene is TRBV3-1, the J gene TRBJ1-4; D not certain. Trimming shortened V by 1 base and J by 4 bases, and 1 base separated the two germline ends. The CDR3 contains 12 residues. Germline V gene lookup returns CDR1 LGHDT and CDR2 YNNKEL (reference sequence). In DNA, the CDR3 is TGTGCCAGCAGCCAAGTTAATGAAAAACTGTTTTTT. Its translation: CASSQVNEKLFF. The variable domain in full, completed from reference TRBV3-1 and TRBJ1-4, reads DTAVSQTPKYLVTQMGNDKSIKCEQNLGHDTMYWYKQDSKKFLKIMFSYNNKELIINETVPNRFSPKSPDKAHLNLHINSLELGDSAVYFCASSQVNEKLFFGSGTQLSVL.

This clonotype appeared a few times. The J gene is TRBJ2-5, the V gene TRBV12-3 or TRBV12-4; 7 nucleotides match TRBD1. The CDR3 contains 13 residues. J lost 7 bases, V lost 5 bases, and 7 bases had no gene match. DNA for the CDR3: TGTGCCAGCAGTACACAGGGGATCGGGACCCAGTACTTC. Translation gives CASSTQGIGTQYF.

V gene TRBV7-2 combines with J gene TRBJ2-7; 9 bases agree with TRBD1. The CDR3 runs 16 residues. CDR1 and CDR2 (germline): SGHTA, FQGNSA. J gave up 4 bases and V 0 bases, and 7 bases lay outside the gene matches. As DNA, the CDR3 is TGTGCCAGCAGCTTAGCCGGGACAGGGTTTAATTACGAGCAGTACTTC. It is translated as CASSLAGTGFNYEQYF.

This sequence joins TRBV7-2 and TRBJ2-7; the D gene could be TRBD1 or TRBD2 (5 bases each). V lost 5 bases to trimming and J lost 4 bases, with 21 bases between them. This CDR3 is built from 16 residues. Germline V lookup: CDR1 SGHTA, CDR2 FQGNSA. The CDR3 spells CASSPTSARGRYEQYF. Here the CDR3 DNA reads TGTGCCAGCAGCCCAACGTCGGCGAGGGGACGTTACGAGCAGTACTTC.

This clonotype has just a few counts. V is TRBV6-1 and J is TRBJ1-1; D gene ambiguous. Per germline, CDR1 MNHNS and CDR2 SASEGT. The V gene lost 0 bases and the J gene lost 2 bases, with 4 bases spanning the gap. The CDR3 consists of 13 residues. The CDR3 bases are TGTGCCAGCAGTGAAGCAGCTAACACTGAAGCTTTCTTT. Translation: CASSEAANTEAFF.

CDR3 sequence (DNA): TGTGCCAGCAGGACAGGGCCCCACACTGAAGCTTTCTTT. As protein: CASRTGPHTEAFF. The chain recombines TRBV6-1 with TRBJ1-1, with 7 bases lining up with TRBD1. J gave up 3 bases and V 6 bases, and 4 bases lay outside the gene matches. Germline V gene sequence: CDR1 MNHNS, CDR2 SASEGT. This CDR3 is built from 13 residues.

There are a few counts of this clonotype. The rearrangement uses TRBV6-2 or TRBV6-3 and TRBJ2-2, with TRBD1 identical over 9 bases. The CDR3 length is 16 residues. From germline, CDR1 is MNHEY and CDR2 SVGEGT. V gave up 6 bases and J gave up 5 bases; unmatched junction bases: 10. CDR3 sequence reads: CASRAPGTGRTGELFF. CDR3 sequence (DNA): TGTGCCAGCAGAGCTCCCGGGACAGGGAGGACCGGGGAGCTGTTTTTT.

The chain employs TRBV27 and TRBJ2-3; D is tentatively TRBD1 or TRBD2 (5 bases each). Germline assignment: CDR1 MNHEY and CDR2 SMNVEV (reference sequence). The length of the CDR3 is 15 residues. Trimming stripped 4 bases from V and 5 bases from J, with 16 bases between. CDR3 sequence reads: CASSSNRGVGDTQYF. The CDR3 DNA follows: TGTGCCAGCAGTTCAAATCGAGGGGTAGGAGATACGCAGTATTTT.

This chain connects TRBV6-2 or TRBV6-3 to TRBJ2-2, with a tentative D call TRBD1 (6 bases). There are 16 residues in the CDR3. Trimming took off 3 bases at V and 0 bases at J, with 11 bases between the two ends. Germline V gene lookup returns CDR1 MNHEY and CDR2 SVGEGT. The CDR3 sequence: CASSYTGIANTGELFF. DNA for the CDR3: TGTGCCAGCAGTTATACAGGGATCGCGAACACCGGGGAGCTGTTTTTT.

V usage is TRBV11-2 and J usage is TRBJ2-1, with TRBD2 identical over 11 bases. V shed 4 bases and J 4 bases; nucleotides not matched to a gene: 9. The CDR3 has 17 amino acids. The germline V gene has CDR1 SGHAT and CDR2 FQNNGV. The CDR3 DNA follows: TGTGCCAGCAGCTATAGGGGGGGACTAGCGGCTTACAATGAGCAGTTCTTC. Its protein product is CASSYRGGLAAYNEQFF.

The rearrangement joins TRBV11-3 to TRBJ1-1; D gene uncertain. This CDR3 comprises 17 residues. V lost 4 bases, J lost 0 bases, and 18 bases lay in between. Germline loops: CDR1 SGHNT, CDR2 YENEEA. As DNA, the CDR3 is TGTGCCAGCAGCTCTACCCCCTCCGGCGGCCTGAACACTGAAGCTTTCTTT. This sequence encodes CASSSTPSGGLNTEAFF.

This sequence joins TRBV5-1 and TRBJ2-7, with TRBD1 identical over 10 bases. Germline V CDR1 and CDR2: SGHRS, YFSETQ. The CDR3 spans 14 residues. The V and J ends lost 3 bases and 5 bases, in that order; junction bases with no gene match: 5. The CDR3 loop reads CASSSSGTGDEQYF. The DNA for the CDR3 is TGCGCCAGCAGCTCCTCCGGGACAGGGGACGAGCAGTACTTC.

This sequence joins TRBV9 and TRBJ1-4; 7 nucleotides agree with TRBD1. The V gene end was trimmed by 4 bases and the J gene end by 10 bases; junction bases not matched to a gene: 10. Germline V CDR1 and CDR2: SGDLS, YYNGEE. The CDR3 consists of 14 residues. This CDR3 is CASSLGGGVGKLFF. CDR3 in DNA: TGTGCCAGCAGCCTCGGAGGGGGCGTTGGAAAACTGTTTTTT.

V is TRBV12-5 and J is TRBJ2-1, with 9 bases fitting TRBD2. The CDR3 contains 16 residues. The junction had 1 base not matched to a gene; V was cut back by 1 base and J by 0 bases. Germline CDR1 is LGHNT and CDR2 is FRNRAP. The DNA for the CDR3 is TGTGCTAGTGGTTTGGGGACTAGCGTCTCCTACAATGAGCAGTTCTTC. Protein sequence: CASGLGTSVSYNEQFF.

This clonotype has a handful of counts. The rearrangement uses TRBV7-2 and TRBJ1-5; D unclear. Germline V gene data show CDR1 as SGHTA and CDR2 as FQGNSA. This CDR3 spans 14 amino acids. Trimming stripped 1 base from V and 5 bases from J, with 9 bases between. Written as DNA, the CDR3 is TGTGCCAGCAGCTTAGGTTTTAGGGATCAGCCCCAGCATTTT. Its protein is CASSLGFRDQPQHF.

J is TRBJ1-1 and V is TRBV27; TRBD1 matches 7 bases. This CDR3 region has 14 residues. Germline-derived CDR1 and CDR2 are MNHEY and SMNVEV (reference sequence). J gave up 7 bases and V 6 bases, and 11 bases lay outside the gene matches. In DNA, the CDR3 is TGTGCCAGCAGCCAGGGAGGGGGCAGAATTGAAGCTTTCTTT. It translates to CASSQGGGRIEAFF.

The CDR3 loop reads CAAKDGNTEAFF. CDR3 nucleotide sequence: TGTGCCGCCAAGGACGGGAACACTGAAGCTTTCTTT. This rearrangement joins TRBV10-3 to TRBJ1-1; D gene ambiguous. Germline CDR1 and CDR2: ENHRY and SYGVKD. V was clipped by 11 bases and J by 1 base, with 11 bases between them. The CDR3 has 12 residues.